Below, one T cell receptor (beta chain) is given with its context. As yet, its antigen is unknown. This sample is drawn from a study of identical twins. Study-level points and caveats: Excess sharing by twins proved weaker in beta out-of-frame sequences. Those out-of-frame alpha sequences shared by twins showed an excess of low generation probability.

V was pared by 6 bases and J by 4 bases, with 7 bases between. The CDR3 is 12 amino acids. Using its own MiXCR run on the 5' RACE reads, TCRdb lists one record per CDR3 protein. The sample comprises approximately 890,000 distinct CDR3 sequences, over 9% of which are singletons, and about 1.5% rests with the top ten. A further study also used this sample, focusing on yellow fever vaccine responses in identical twins. In that study: As reported, the vaccine T cell response of twins seemed partly convergent and partly personalized.

This receptor was obtained from a woman aged 18-29 years in good health. The V gene is TRBV12-3 or TRBV12-4, the J gene TRBJ1-5; D is unresolved. Source material: PBMCs. The CDR3 loop is CASRAPNQPQHF. DNA for the CDR3: TGTGCCAGCAGGGCACCGAATCAGCCCCAGCATTTT.